Detailed here is one TCR beta chain. This sample is drawn from a study of blood T cells in healthy people across ages. CDR3 length: 16 amino acids. Trimming removed 6 bases at V and 0 bases at J, with 15 bases between. Then a second PCR, running about 7 to 11 cycles, was carried out with a sample-barcoded 5' primer and a J-beta primer mix. A template-switch adaptor containing 12 random nucleotides labeled each cDNA molecule. TCRdb used MiXCR to reprocess the 5' RACE reads, holding one entry per CDR3 protein. Among around 1.5 million distinct CDR3 sequences, roughly 60% were seen once, and the ten largest hold 6.7%.

Sequencing was performed on blood. This chain joins TRBV12-3 or TRBV12-4 and TRBJ2-4; D is uncertain. The receptor was isolated from a man aged 18 to 30 in good health. The CDR3: CASSSWADLAKNIQYF. CDR3 bases: TGTGCCAGCAGCTCCTGGGCAGACCTAGCCAAAAACATTCAGTACTTC.